This T cell receptor beta chain was found in a study of T-cell reconstitution after alpha-beta-depleted transplantation in children. Germline V gives CDR1 SGHVS, CDR2 FNYEAQ. There are 14 residues in the CDR3. V shed 1 base and J shed 2 bases, with 7 bases lying between them. The TCRbeta library was prepared with unique molecular identifiers. A single record per CDR3 protein comes from TCRdb applying MiXCR to the PCR reads. Counted here are roughly 500,000 distinct CDR3 sequences, about 30% occurring once; the ten biggest clones make up under 3%. The chain couples TRBV7-6 to TRBJ2-3; possible D gene TRBD2, 5 bases. The clonotype was recovered from a human donor who donated a stem cell graft to a child with aplastic anemia. Material: PBMCs from the stem cell graft donor, obtained from the stem cell graft. CDR3 amino acids: CASSLGADTDTQYF. The CDR3 coding sequence is TGTGCCAGCAGCTTAGGAGCGGACACAGATACGCAGTATTTT.